This TCR beta chain was recorded in a study of tumor-infiltrating lymphocytes in localized non-small cell lung cancer. The study's findings and limits: IM1 and IM2 tumors showed no difference in T-cell fraction.

As for this clone: What it binds is unknown.

The CDR3 extends over 14 amino acids. Trimming took off 6 bases at V and 1 base at J, with 12 bases between the two ends. From germline, CDR1 is SGHTA and CDR2 FQGNSA. Data came from immunoSEQ multiplex PCR; TCRdb stores just in-frame clones and leaves some out. The sample shows around 17,000 clones, more than 60% of them seen only once. The chain links TRBV7-2 to TRBJ1-1; D is unclear. Sequencing was carried out using lung tumor tissue. The origin of this receptor is a human donor with non-small cell lung cancer. The CDR3 region is CASSRRVSNTEAFF. CDR3 nucleotide sequence: TGTGCCAGCAGTCGCCGGGTCTCGAACACTGAAGCTTTCTTT. The full variable domain, in which reference TRBV7-2 and TRBJ1-1 provide the parts outside the CDR3, is GAGVSQSPSNKVTEKGKDVELRCDPISGHTALYWYRQSLGQGLEFLIYFQGNSAPDKSGLPSDRFSAERTGGSVSTLTIQRTQQEDSAVYLCASSRRVSNTEAFFGQGTRLTVV.